This T cell receptor beta chain was recovered during a study of cytomegalovirus exposure and HLA in healthy donors. There are 14 residues in the CDR3. Germline V gene sequence: CDR1 SGHKS, CDR2 YYEKEE (reference sequence). The V end lost 0 bases, the J end lost 2 bases, and 8 bases lay between the germline ends. The PCR ran on 60 Vbeta and 13 Jbeta primers. In the study's own analysis: The count from a later analysis was about 80 million unique TCR beta chains, 9.5 million to 11 million of them shared. The table came from immunoSEQ multiplex PCR; TCRdb's copy has only in-frame clones and leaves some out. The V and J calls and clone size come from that table; D and trimming were worked out from the DNA. Of around 110,000 clones in the sample, 9.5% were seen once.

This sequence was found in a man aged 25 to 40 in good health and CMV-seronegative. This chain joins TRBV5-5 and TRBJ1-2, with TRBD1 as a possible D gene (6 bases). Sequencing input: PBMCs. CDR3 coding DNA: TGTGCCAGCAGCTTGGGGACAGTAAACTATGGCTACACCTTC. Translated, it gives CASSLGTVNYGYTF.